This TCR beta chain was sequenced during a study of CD8 T cells in ankylosing spondylitis. TCRdb analysed the 5' RACE reads with MiXCR anew, one entry per CDR3 protein. The repertoire holds under 200,000 distinct CDR3 sequences, with about an eighth as singletons. V lost 1 base to trimming and J lost 2 bases, with 14 bases between them. CDR1 and CDR2 (germline): SGHRS, YFSETQ. The CDR3 has 16 amino acids. Study results and caveats: Disease-linked clones bore a CD8+ phenotype, appearing relatively rarely in peripheral blood.

About this clonotype itself: Its specificity is unknown.

The receptor was isolated from a female donor with ankylosing spondylitis or in good health (not recorded which). Specimen: blood, either unsorted or a sorted T cell fraction (not recorded which). This rearrangement joins TRBV5-1 to TRBJ2-3, with a weak D call TRBD1 (5 bases). CDR3 bases: TGCGCCAGCAGCTTGTCCAGGGCAAGTCCCACAGATACGCAGTATTTT. It codes for CASSLSRASPTDTQYF.